This T cell receptor (beta chain) originates from a study of T cell changes during pregnancy in multiple sclerosis. Sequencing used immunoSEQ multiplex PCR; TCRdb keeps in-frame clones, though not all of them. The sample lists roughly 70,000 clones, 85% to 95% occurring once. This CDR3 spans 16 amino acids. Germline CDR1 reads SGHRS; CDR2 reads YFSETQ. V shed 0 bases, J shed 2 bases, and the junction held 2 bases outside the gene matches. The clonotype comes from a female donor in good health, enrolled as a control in a pregnancy study. The sample consisted of peripheral blood, taken in the third trimester of pregnancy. V and J are TRBV5-1 and TRBJ2-3, with 11 bases aligning to TRBD2. The CDR3 sequence: CASSLGLAGLTDTQYF. The CDR3, as DNA: TGCGCCAGCAGCTTGGGACTAGCGGGACTCACAGATACGCAGTATTTT. Full variable domain (rest looked up from reference TRBV5-1 and TRBJ2-3): KAGVTQTPRYLIKTRGQQVTLSCSPISGHRSVSWYQQTPGQGLQFLFEYFSETQRNKGNFPGRFSGRQFSNSRSEMNVSTLELGDSALYLCASSLGLAGLTDTQYFGPGTRLTVL.